The entry below gives a single T cell receptor (beta chain) sequence along with its context. With TRAV- and TRBV-specific primers, first-strand cDNA was made, covering the alpha and beta chains. The authors ran around 19 PCR cycles to amplify TCRs with a constant-region primer and V-primer adapter. TCRdb re-called the reads with MiXCR, one entry per CDR3 protein. The sample includes 35,000 to 45,000 distinct CDR3 sequences, roughly 28% of them seen just once. Time point specified: before trial treatment. This sample is part of a study of low-dose radiotherapy and immunotherapy resistance in tumors. Overall study context: Intravenous nivolumab 240 mg every two weeks plus ipilimumab 1 mg/kg every six weeks was given to patients. The 200 mg/m2 dose of intravenous cyclophosphamide was given every two weeks, one day before radiation and immunotherapy. Daily, from cycle 1 day 1 and for four cycles, patients took oral aspirin 300 mg.

The length of the CDR3 is 13 residues. Germline values: CDR1 MDHEN, CDR2 SYDVKM. V was shortened by 7 bases and J by 10 bases, with 17 bases between the two germline ends. The TCR was taken from a male donor with gallbladder cancer. This rearrangement joins TRBV28 to TRBJ2-1; D may be TRBD2 (6 bases). This material consisted of PBMCs, taken before treatment. The CDR3 DNA reads as TGTGCCAGCACCCCCCGACTAGAGTACGAGCAGTTCTTC. Translation gives CASTPRLEYEQFF.